One sample yielded the 8 T cell receptor beta chains listed below, sequenced in a study of blood T cell repertoires in COVID-19. Clones were sequenced by immunoSEQ multiplex PCR, and TCRdb holds only the in-frame ones, with some missing. The repertoire holds about 200,000 clones, with 70% to 90% as singletons. The sequencing input was peripheral blood. The receptor source for this set is a woman aged 70-85 years with acute or convalescent COVID-19.

The gene calls are TRBV12-3 or TRBV12-4 and TRBJ2-1, with a weak D call TRBD2 (7 bases). This CDR3 contains 12 residues. V was cut by 3 bases and J by 9 bases, with 9 bases left in between. CDR3 DNA: TGTGCCAGCAGTTTGGGAGGGGGTGAGCAGTTCTTC. This sequence encodes CASSLGGGEQFF.

The chain joins TRBV6-6 to TRBJ2-5; D unresolved. The V end lost 0 bases, the J end lost 5 bases, and 10 bases lay between the germline ends. This CDR3 contains 14 residues. In germline, CDR1 is MNHNY, CDR2 SVGAGI (reference sequence). The DNA of the CDR3 is TGTGCCAGCAGTTACTCGAGTTTAGCCGAGACCCAGTACTTC. Amino acids: CASSYSSLAETQYF.

The chain combines TRBV7-9 with TRBJ1-6; tentative D call: TRBD1 (5 bases). V shed 1 base and J shed 7 bases, with 8 bases lying between them. This CDR3 region has 14 residues. CDR1 is SEHNR and CDR2 is FQNEAQ in the germline V gene (reference sequence). The DNA for the CDR3 is TGTGCCAGCAGCTTAGAGGCAGGGAATTCACCCCTCCACTTT. It specifies CASSLEAGNSPLHF.

The rearrangement uses TRBV6-6 and TRBJ1-3, with D possibly being TRBD1 (5 bases). V was shortened by 0 bases and J by 0 bases, with 9 bases between the two germline ends. This CDR3 contains 16 residues. Germline V gives CDR1 MNHNY, CDR2 SVGAGI (reference sequence). The CDR3 DNA reads as TGTGCCAGCAGTTACTCGGCGGGACCCTCTGGAAACACCATATATTTT. Residues: CASSYSAGPSGNTIYF.

The rearrangement joins TRBV5-6 to TRBJ1-1, with 8 bases identical to TRBD1. Germline lookup yields CDR1 SGHDT and CDR2 YYEEEE. The V segment lost 4 bases and the J segment 0 bases; nucleotides outside the gene matches: 2. The CDR3 is 14 amino acids. The CDR3 region has the DNA TGTGCCAGCAGCCGGACAGGGTTGAACACTGAAGCTTTCTTT. Its translation: CASSRTGLNTEAFF.

V is TRBV18 and J is TRBJ2-3; D gene unclear. Germline loops: CDR1 KGHSH, CDR2 LQKENI. V was cut by 3 bases and J by 1 base, with 8 bases left in between. The CDR3 contains 14 residues. The CDR3 region is CASSPTAGTDTQYF. CDR3 nucleotide sequence: TGTGCCAGCTCACCGACCGCGGGCACAGATACGCAGTATTTT.

V usage is TRBV6-2 or TRBV6-3 and J usage is TRBJ1-1, with D hard to call. Trimming took off 0 bases at V and 1 base at J, with 6 bases between the two ends. The CDR3 has 14 residues. Per the germline V gene, CDR1 is MNHEY and CDR2 is SVGEGT. The CDR3 DNA sequence: TGTGCCAGCAGTTACTCGAATAGGAACACTGAAGCTTTCTTT. Its protein product is CASSYSNRNTEAFF.

J is TRBJ1-1 and V is TRBV2; no definite D call. The germline V gene has CDR1 SNHLY and CDR2 FYNNEI. The CDR3 length is 14 residues. V was pared by 10 bases and J by 4 bases, with 19 bases between. The CDR3, as DNA: TGTGCCATTCCGACCGAACCCCGGAGCACTGAAGCTTTCTTT. This translates into CAIPTEPRSTEAFF.